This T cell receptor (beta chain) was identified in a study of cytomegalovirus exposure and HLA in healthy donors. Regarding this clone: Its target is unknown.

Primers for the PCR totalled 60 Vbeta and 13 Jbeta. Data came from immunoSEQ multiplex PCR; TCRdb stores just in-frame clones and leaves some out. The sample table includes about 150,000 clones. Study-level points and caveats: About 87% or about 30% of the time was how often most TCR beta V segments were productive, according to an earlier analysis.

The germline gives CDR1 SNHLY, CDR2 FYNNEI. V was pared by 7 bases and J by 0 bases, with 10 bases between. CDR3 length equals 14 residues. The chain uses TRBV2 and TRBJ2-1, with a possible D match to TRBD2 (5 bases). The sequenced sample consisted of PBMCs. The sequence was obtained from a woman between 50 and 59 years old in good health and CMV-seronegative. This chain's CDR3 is CASTPGSSYNEQFF. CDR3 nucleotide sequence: TGTGCCAGCACCCCGGGGAGCTCCTACAATGAGCAGTTCTTC.